One and the same sample provided the 2 T cell receptor beta chains below, sequenced in a study of graft-versus-host responses after intestinal transplantation. TCRdb's table, derived via immunoSEQ multiplex PCR, lists solely in-frame clones and lacks some. The top ten clones hold approximately 6% of a sample with approximately 90,000 clones, under 95% of them seen once. The antigens for these receptors are not known. This specimen was unstimulated CD8+ T cells sorted from spleen or lymph node cells, taken before intestinal transplant. The receptors originated from a human donor who received an intestinal transplant.

In its sample, this clone was seen once. The V gene is TRBV13, the J gene TRBJ1-1; TRBD1 agrees at 7 bases. Germline CDR1 and CDR2: PRHDT and FYEKMQ (reference sequence). This CDR3 comprises 15 residues. The J segment lost 4 bases and the V segment lost 0 bases, leaving 5 bases of the junction unmatched. The CDR3 DNA follows: TGTGCCAGCAGCTTAGGCCTAGGGGGCGGCACTGAAGCTTTCTTT. Translating it yields CASSLGLGGGTEAFF.

The chain couples TRBV16 to TRBJ1-4; weak D call: TRBD1 (5 bases). The V and J ends lost 4 bases and 1 base respectively, with 13 bases between them. Germline loops: CDR1 KGHSY, CDR2 FQNENV. The CDR3 totals 16 residues. In DNA, the CDR3 is TGTGCCAGCAGCCGGGGCCTGTGGGGAACTAATGAAAAACTGTTTTTT. Translated: CASSRGLWGTNEKLFF.